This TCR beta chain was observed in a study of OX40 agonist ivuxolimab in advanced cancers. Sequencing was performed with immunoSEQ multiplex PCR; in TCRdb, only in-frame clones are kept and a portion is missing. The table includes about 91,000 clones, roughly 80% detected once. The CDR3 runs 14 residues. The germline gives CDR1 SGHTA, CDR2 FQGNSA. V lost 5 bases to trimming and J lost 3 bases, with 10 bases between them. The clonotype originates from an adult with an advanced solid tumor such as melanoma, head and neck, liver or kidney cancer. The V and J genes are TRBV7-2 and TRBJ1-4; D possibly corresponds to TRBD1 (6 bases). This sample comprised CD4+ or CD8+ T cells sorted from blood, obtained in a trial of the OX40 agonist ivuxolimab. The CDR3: CASSQGRANEKLFF. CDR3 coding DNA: TGTGCCAGCAGCCAGGGGCGGGCTAATGAAAAACTGTTTTTT.